The 12 T cell receptor beta chains reported below all come from one sample, sequenced in a study of Graves' ophthalmopathy and Graves' hyperthyroidism. Amplified TCR beta CDR3 regions were obtained using RNA transcripts as template. Second-round multiplex PCR came after first-round RT-PCR with HTBI primers. TCRdb reanalysed the multiplex PCR reads using MiXCR and keeps one entry per CDR3 protein. The table shows over a million distinct CDR3 sequences, with about 40% occurring only once. The sequencing sample was made of peripheral blood or thyroid tissue (not recorded which). These receptors were collected from an adult man with Graves' hyperthyroidism.

This clonotype has a count of ten or more. V usage is TRBV10-3 and J usage is TRBJ2-2; D remains ambiguous. Germline lookup yields CDR1 ENHRY and CDR2 SYGVKD. CDR3 length: 17 residues. Trimming cost V 0 bases and J 0 bases, with 11 bases left between them. The CDR3 sequence is CAISESIGNANTGELFF. As DNA, the CDR3 is TGTGCCATCAGTGAGTCGATAGGAAACGCGAACACCGGGGAGCTGTTTTTT.

This clonotype was observed many times. This rearrangement joins TRBV12-3 or TRBV12-4 to TRBJ2-7; 13 positions agree with TRBD2. The length of the CDR3 is 15 residues. V trimming: 6 bases; J trimming: 13 bases; junction bases outside the gene matches: 15. The chain's CDR3 is CASSTRTSGSSYKYF. The CDR3 nucleotides read TGTGCCAGCAGCACCAGGACTAGCGGGAGTTCTTACAAATACTTC.

This clonotype has more than one count but fewer than ten. The chain carries TRBV12-3 or TRBV12-4 and TRBJ1-2; D not certain. V was clipped by 6 bases and J by 6 bases, with 8 bases between them. CDR3 length: 11 amino acids. CDR3 DNA sequence: TGTGCCAGCAGGGCGGAGGATGGCTACACCTTC. Amino acids: CASRAEDGYTF.

Only one count was recorded for this clonotype. The rearrangement links TRBV20-1 to TRBJ1-5; D gene unclear. Looked up from germline, CDR1 is DFQATT and CDR2 is SNEGSKA (reference sequence). CDR3 size: 11 residues. The V gene lost 8 bases and the J gene lost 6 bases, with 11 bases spanning the gap. CDR3 residues: CSSQIPQPQHF. Written as DNA, the CDR3 is TGCAGTTCCCAGATTCCTCAGCCCCAGCATTTT.

Comments on this clonotype: Because it lacks the conserved phenylalanine or tryptophan at the end, this CDR3 is likely a read error. The rearrangement links TRBV10-3 to TRBJ1-2; the D is unclear. The CDR3 loop spans 10 amino acids. Germline values: CDR1 ENHRY, CDR2 SYGVKD. The CDR3 sequence: CAPSVYDYTL. DNA for the CDR3: TGTGCCCCTTCAGTTTATGACTACACCCTC.

As for this clonotype: This may arise from a read error, as a much more abundant clone is one base away. The chain is built from TRBV14 and TRBJ2-7, with D possibly being TRBD2 (5 bases). Germline CDR1 is SGHDN and CDR2 is FVKESK. The CDR3 contains 13 residues. The CDR3 here is CASSEDPPGLCYF. CDR3 DNA sequence: TGTGCCAGCAGCGAAGATCCTCCGGGGTTGTGCTACTTC.

In this sample, this clonotype turned up a few times. V gene TRBV5-5 combines with J gene TRBJ1-2, with a weak D call TRBD1 (6 bases). Germline lookup yields CDR1 SGHKS and CDR2 YYEKEE (reference sequence). This CDR3 contains 13 residues. Trimming pared 0 bases from V and 8 bases from J, leaving 11 bases between. CDR3 nucleotide sequence: TGTGCCAGCAGCTTGGTACAGGGAGGCGGCTACACCTTC. Protein sequence: CASSLVQGGGYTF.

This clonotype has a count of ten or more. The chain is built from TRBV2 and TRBJ2-1, with no clear D. Per the germline V gene, CDR1 is SNHLY and CDR2 is FYNNEI. The CDR3 length is 12 residues. Trimming left V 8 bases short and J 8 bases short, with 13 bases between. The CDR3 DNA reads TGTGCCAGCGCTAGTCATGGAGATGAGCAGTTCTTC. Amino acids: CASASHGDEQFF.

There are many counts of this clonotype. V usage is TRBV10-3 and J usage is TRBJ2-2; TRBD1 might be the D (5 bases). The CDR3 extends over 14 amino acids. V lost 11 bases to trimming and J lost 6 bases, with 19 bases between them. Germline CDR1 ENHRY, CDR2 SYGVKD. This CDR3 is CALLSGKGSGELFF. CDR3 coding DNA: TGTGCCCTACTGTCAGGGAAAGGATCCGGGGAGCTGTTTTTT.

The chain links TRBV20-1 to TRBJ2-5; 8 bases line up with TRBD2. Germline lookup yields CDR1 DFQATT and CDR2 SNEGSKA (reference sequence). The CDR3 totals 14 residues. CDR3 in amino acids: CSLEIGRGGETQYF. CDR3 sequence (DNA): TGCAGCTTGGAGATTGGGCGCGGGGGGGAGACCCAGTACTTC.

This clonotype has just a few counts. The V gene is TRBV6-1, the J gene TRBJ2-5; TRBD1 matches 9 bases. Trimming removed 7 bases from V and 1 base from J; junction bases left unmatched: 4. From germline, CDR1 is MNHNS and CDR2 SASEGT. This CDR3 has 14 residues. This chain's CDR3 is CASTGTGSQETQYF. CDR3 bases: TGTGCCAGCACCGGGACAGGGAGCCAAGAGACCCAGTACTTC.

This chain uses TRBV10-3 with TRBJ2-5; maybe TRBD2 (5 bases). The CDR3 has 15 amino acids. Deletions cut 4 bases from V and 2 bases from J, with 14 bases between. Germline V gene lookup returns CDR1 ENHRY and CDR2 SYGVKD. The CDR3 nucleotides read TGTGCCATCAGTGCGACGCGGGCACCGCAAGAGACCCAGTACTTC. Translating gives CAISATRAPQETQYF.